Each of the 32 T cell receptor beta chains below was sequenced from the same sample in a study of T cell clonality in common variable immunodeficiency (dated by TCRdb to the mid-2010s). Library creation used the immunoSEQ multiplex PCR assay. Drawn from immuneACCESS, this table holds only the in-frame rearrangements with V and J called that TCRdb kept. Clones are partly lost; checked studies trace under half to an unresolved V gene and leave the rest unexplained. The table puts about 35,000 clones in this sample, none counted just once. The top ten hold 6.1% of the sample. The antigens these receptors bind are not known. On the study overall, not on this receptor specifically: CVID TCRbeta sequences were reported to have fewer deletions and N-nucleotide insertions and to lack highly modified clones with 13 or more V deletions.

Sequenced sample: peripheral blood mononuclear cells. Every receptor here comes from a human donor with common variable immunodeficiency.

This clone was counted only a few times. The CDR3 end falls 3 residues outside the read, so it is completed with the germline J gene. This chain joins TRBV30 and TRBJ2-3; 9 bases align to TRBD2. The CDR3 is made up of 14 amino acids. Per the germline V gene, CDR1 is GTSNPN and CDR2 is SVGIG (reference sequence). The V segment lost 6 bases and the J segment 1 base; nucleotides outside the gene matches: 5. CDR3 DNA, as far as it was read: TGTGCCTGCACGACTAGCGGTGGCACAGATACG. It translates to CACTTSGGTDT. The whole CDR3 reads CACTTSGGTDTQYF.

This clone was observed many times. The read ends 3 residues shy of where the CDR3 ends; the end is completed using the germline J gene. The V and J genes are TRBV5-6 and TRBJ2-1; maybe TRBD1 (6 bases). Germline lookup yields CDR1 SGHDT and CDR2 YYEEEE. The CDR3 spans 15 residues. V lost 4 bases and J 6 bases, leaving 17 bases between the germline ends. The CDR3 spells CASSPRGRGTNEQFF. CDR3 bases read: TGTGCCAGCAGCCCTCGGGGCAGGGGAACCAATGAG.

The CDR3: CASSDRSGTNEKLFF. The sequenced part of the CDR3 DNA is TGTGCCAGCTCAGACAGGAGTGGGACTAATGAAAAA. The J gene is TRBJ1-4, the V gene TRBV18; D perhaps matches TRBD1 (6 bases). The read halts 3 residues ahead of the CDR3 end, with the missing end drawn from the germline J gene. This CDR3 comprises 15 residues. The germline V and J ends were trimmed by 5 bases and 2 bases, with 12 bases remaining between them. Per the germline V gene, CDR1 is KGHSH and CDR2 is LQKENI.

In this sample, this clone turned up a few times. The read ends 3 residues early relative to the CDR3; the germline J gene fills the gap. V usage is TRBV30 and J usage is TRBJ1-2; 9 bases fit TRBD1. J gave up 6 bases and V 8 bases, and 10 bases lay outside the gene matches. The germline V gene encodes CDR1 GTSNPN and CDR2 SVGIG (reference sequence). This CDR3 contains 13 residues. The CDR3 DNA, read in part, is TGTGCCGGTCCACCTACAGGGGGCAATGGC. Protein: CAGPPTGGNG. The entire CDR3 is CAGPPTGGNGYTF.

This clone was recorded at least ten times. The read terminates 3 residues ahead of where the CDR3 ends, so the germline J gene completes it. The chain uses TRBV19 and TRBJ2-3; TRBD1 agrees at 8 bases. The CDR3 loop spans 15 amino acids. Germline V gene sequence: CDR1 LNHDA, CDR2 SQIVND (reference sequence). V lost 7 bases, J lost 2 bases, and 8 bases stayed unmatched. The sequenced CDR3 bases are TGTGCCAGTAAGCTAGCAGGGGGCAACACAGATACG. It yields the protein CASKLAGGNTDT. The CDR3, in full, reads CASKLAGGNTDTQYF. Full variable domain (remainder filled in from reference TRBV19 and TRBJ2-3): DGGITQSPKYLFRKEGQNVTLSCEQNLNHDAMYWYRQDPGQGLRLIYYSQIVNDFQKGDIAEGYSVSREKKESFPLTVTSAQKNPTAFYLCASKLAGGNTDTQYFGPGTRLTVL.

This clone was picked up a small number of times. The sequenced fragment ends 3 residues before the CDR3 boundary, so the rest is inferred from the germline J gene. The chain uses TRBV7-9 and TRBJ1-2, with TRBD1 as a possible D gene (5 bases). Germline CDR1 SEHNR, CDR2 FQNEAQ (reference sequence). This CDR3 has 14 amino acids. The CDR3 sequence: CASSLEEGSGGYTF. The sequenced part of the CDR3 DNA is TGTGCCAGCAGCTTAGAGGAGGGGTCTGGCGGC. Variable domain in full (rest from reference TRBV7-9 and TRBJ1-2): DTGVSQNPRHKITKRGQNVTFRCDPISEHNRLYWYRQTLGQGPEFLTYFQNEAQLEKSRLLSDRFSAERPKGSFSTLEIQRTEQGDSAMYLCASSLEEGSGGYTFGSGTRLTVV.

As for this clone: The sequenced fragment ends 3 residues before the CDR3 boundary, so the rest is inferred from the germline J gene. The rearrangement links TRBV30 to TRBJ2-1; 8 bases align to TRBD2. Trimming cost V 0 bases and J 4 bases; bases outside gene matches: 11. The CDR3 is 17 amino acids. CDR1 GTSNPN and CDR2 SVGIG come from the germline V gene (reference sequence). CDR3 DNA, as far as it was read: TGTGCCTGGAGTGTAGGTGTTCTCGCGGGGGGATACAATGAG. It translates to CAWSVGVLAGGYNE. The complete CDR3 sequence is CAWSVGVLAGGYNEQFF.

This clone occurred a few times. Read sequence stops 3 residues before the CDR3 end, and the germline J gene provides the missing end. This rearrangement joins TRBV30 to TRBJ2-1; 12 nucleotides match TRBD2. CDR3 length equals 14 residues. V lost 8 bases to trimming and J lost 6 bases; unmatched junction nucleotides: 8. The germline CDR1 and CDR2 sequences are GTSNPN and SVGIG (reference sequence). CDR3 residues: CAGKASGGVNEQFF. Partial CDR3 DNA: TGTGCCGGAAAGGCTAGCGGGGGGGTCAATGAG.

At least ten counts were recorded for this clone. The read falls 3 residues short of the CDR3 end, and the missing part is taken from the germline J gene. This rearrangement joins TRBV29-1 to TRBJ2-3, with a weak D call TRBD2 (6 bases). With 7 bases removed from V and 2 bases from J, the gap between germline ends came to 16 bases. Germline CDR1 and CDR2: SQVTM and ANQGSEA. CDR3 length: 14 residues. The sequenced CDR3 bases are TGCAGCGCGTTGGGCGGGGTCCCCACAGATACG. Protein product: CSALGGVPTDT. The CDR3 in full is CSALGGVPTDTQYF.

This clone was seen a few times. Read coverage stops 3 residues before the CDR3 terminus; the germline J gene supplies the remainder. This chain joins TRBV29-1 and TRBJ1-2; TRBD1 is a possible D gene (6 bases). The CDR3 has 15 residues. Trimming left V 6 bases short and J 4 bases short, with 21 bases between. Germline loops: CDR1 SQVTM, CDR2 ANQGSEA. CDR3 DNA (partial): TGCAGCGTAGACGAAGCCCAACAGGGATCCTATGGC. This translates into CSVDEAQQGSYG. The full CDR3 sequence reads CSVDEAQQGSYGYTF. Variable domain in full (rest from reference TRBV29-1 and TRBJ1-2): SAVISQKPSRDICQRGTSLTIQCQVDSQVTMMFWYRQQPGQSLTLIATANQGSEATYESGFVIDKFPISRPNLTFSTLTVSNMSPEDSSIYLCSVDEAQQGSYGYTFGSGTRLTVV.

As to this clone: The read comes to an end 3 residues before the CDR3 does, leaving the germline J gene to fill in the end. This chain links TRBV7-9 with TRBJ1-4; D uncertain. Trimming shortened V by 5 bases and J by 8 bases, and 9 bases separated the two germline ends. The CDR3 is 12 residues long. Germline CDR1 and CDR2: SEHNR and FQNEAQ (reference sequence). The CDR3 bases that were read are TGTGCCAGCAGCCGCAGTCCAGAAAAA. Its translation: CASSRSPEK. The full CDR3 protein reads CASSRSPEKLFF.

The CDR3 protein is CASSLRGTSHNSPLHF. The sequenced part of the CDR3 DNA is TGTGCCAGCAGCTTAAGGGGGACGTCCCATAATTCACCC. This chain connects TRBV13 to TRBJ1-6; tentatively, D is TRBD1 (6 bases). Read coverage stops 3 residues before the CDR3 terminus; the germline J gene supplies the remainder. Trimming removed 2 bases at V and 5 bases at J, with 13 bases between. The CDR3 loop spans 16 amino acids. Germline V gives CDR1 PRHDT, CDR2 FYEKMQ (reference sequence).

This clone has only a few counts. The read finishes 3 residues shy of the CDR3 end, and the germline J gene is used to complete it. The V and J genes are TRBV6-1 and TRBJ1-5; TRBD1 might be the D (6 bases). The V end lost 2 bases, the J end lost 1 base, and 21 bases lay between the germline ends. Germline CDR1 reads MNHNS; CDR2 reads SASEGT. The CDR3 has 19 residues. The CDR3 loop reads CASSEPRGAQTGSNQPQHF. The sequenced CDR3 bases are TGTGCCAGCAGTGAACCACGGGGGGCGCAAACGGGGAGCAATCAGCCC.

Comment on this clone: The CDR3 goes on 3 residues after the read ends, and that part is filled in from the germline J gene. The gene calls are TRBV7-9 and TRBJ1-4; 7 bases match TRBD1. This CDR3 has 14 amino acids. V lost 3 bases to trimming and J lost 8 bases; unmatched junction nucleotides: 6. Germline CDR1 SEHNR, CDR2 FQNEAQ (reference sequence). Here the CDR3 reads CASSFDRVKEKLFF. Partial CDR3 DNA: TGTGCCAGCAGCTTTGACAGGGTTAAGGAAAAA.

This clone was detected many times. The read gets to within 3 residues of the CDR3 end, and the germline J gene fills in the rest. V and J are TRBV30 and TRBJ2-3; no reliable D call. V lost 2 bases, J lost 0 bases, and 9 bases lay in between. In germline, CDR1 is GTSNPN, CDR2 SVGIG (reference sequence). The length of the CDR3 is 14 residues. The CDR3 here is CAWSRSSSTDTQYF. The sequenced part of the CDR3 DNA is TGTGCCTGGAGTAGGTCGAGTAGCACAGATACG.

This clone was seen repeatedly, ten times or more. The observed sequence ends 3 residues before the CDR3 terminus, with the missing tail filled in from the germline J gene. The rearrangement uses TRBV7-3 and TRBJ1-1; TRBD1 matches 8 bases. Per germline, CDR1 SGHTA and CDR2 FQGTGA. V lost 2 bases, J lost 2 bases, and 7 bases stayed unmatched. CDR3 size: 16 residues. The CDR3 sequence is CASSLEAGGFNTEAFF. The DNA read from the CDR3 is TGTGCCAGCAGCTTAGAGGCAGGGGGCTTTAACACTGAA.

As concerns this clone: The observed sequence ends 3 residues before the CDR3 terminus, with the missing tail filled in from the germline J gene. This chain links TRBV19 with TRBJ1-2; 9 bases agree with TRBD1. The CDR3 runs to 16 residues. Trimming took 0 bases from V and 1 from J; bases not matched to a gene: 3. Germline V gene data show CDR1 as LNHDA and CDR2 as SQIVND (reference sequence). Incomplete CDR3 DNA: TGTGCCAGTAGTATAGAGGGACAGGGTAGTAACTATGGC. Translated: CASSIEGQGSNYG. The full-length CDR3 reads as CASSIEGQGSNYGYTF. The full variable domain, completed using reference TRBV19 and TRBJ1-2, is DGGITQSPKYLFRKEGQNVTLSCEQNLNHDAMYWYRQDPGQGLRLIYYSQIVNDFQKGDIAEGYSVSREKKESFPLTVTSAQKNPTAFYLCASSIEGQGSNYGYTFGSGTRLTVV.

Points on this clone: The missing CDR3 end, 3 residues past where the read stops, is filled in from the germline J gene. The chain couples TRBV18 to TRBJ2-3, with a weak D call TRBD1 (7 bases). Trimming removed 2 bases at V and 3 bases at J, with 15 bases between. Per germline, CDR1 KGHSH and CDR2 LQKENI. The CDR3 has 16 residues. This CDR3 is CASSPMTAGGTDTQYF. The sequenced part of the CDR3 DNA is TGTGCCAGCTCACCAATGACGGCAGGGGGGACAGATACG.

Details on this clone: The read ends 3 residues before the CDR3 terminus; that terminus is restored from the germline J gene. This chain connects TRBV19 to TRBJ1-5; TRBD1 aligns across 9 bases. CDR1 is LNHDA and CDR2 is SQIVND in the germline V gene (reference sequence). Trimming at V came to 8 bases and at J to 8 bases, leaving 7 bases not matched to a gene. This CDR3 has 13 amino acids. Incomplete CDR3 DNA: TGTGCCAGTGGGAACAGGGGGCAGGAGCCC. It specifies CASGNRGQEP. The whole CDR3 protein reads CASGNRGQEPQHF.

This clone was counted a few times. The CDR3 is cut off 3 residues early in the read; its end comes from the germline J gene. This chain uses TRBV5-1 with TRBJ1-2; D may be TRBD1 (6 bases). This CDR3 spans 14 amino acids. CDR1 is SGHRS and CDR2 is YFSETQ in the germline V gene. Trimming cost V 3 bases and J 7 bases, with 16 bases left between them. The part of the CDR3 DNA that was read is TGCGCCAGCAGCTCCGATCCTTCAGGGGTTGGC. Translated: CASSSDPSGVG. The CDR3 in its entirety is CASSSDPSGVGYTF.

This clone was seen at least ten times. The read ends 3 residues before the CDR3 terminus; that terminus is restored from the germline J gene. This chain connects TRBV5-1 to TRBJ2-2; possibly TRBD1 for D (6 bases). The CDR3 is made up of 14 amino acids. Looked up from germline, CDR1 is SGHRS and CDR2 is YFSETQ. Trimming stripped 3 bases from V and 6 bases from J, with 12 bases between. Incomplete CDR3 DNA: TGCGCCAGCAGCTCTGCCCCAGGGGCCGGGGAG. This translates into CASSSAPGAGE. The full-length CDR3 reads as CASSSAPGAGELFF.

This clone was found many times. The read falls 3 residues short of the CDR3 end, and the missing part is taken from the germline J gene. The V call is TRBV30, the J call TRBJ2-5; tentative D call: TRBD1 (6 bases). CDR3 length equals 14 residues. V was cut by 7 bases and J by 1 base, with 16 bases left in between. The germline CDR1 and CDR2 sequences are GTSNPN and SVGIG (reference sequence). CDR3 residues: CAFSRGIPQETQYF. CDR3 DNA (partial): TGTGCCTTCTCCAGGGGTATCCCCCAAGAGACC. The full variable domain, in which reference TRBV30 and TRBJ2-5 provide the parts outside the CDR3, is SQTIHQWPATLVQPVGSPLSLECTVEGTSNPNLYWYRQAAGRGLQLLFYSVGIGQISSEVPQNLSASRPQDRQFILSSKKLLLSDSGFYLCAFSRGIPQETQYFGPGTRLLVL.

This clone was counted at least ten times. The read ends 3 residues shy of where the CDR3 ends; the end is completed using the germline J gene. This chain links TRBV19 with TRBJ2-5, with 11 bases that match TRBD1. The CDR3 length is 15 residues. In germline, CDR1 is LNHDA, CDR2 SQIVND (reference sequence). Germline trimming cut 2 bases from V and 5 bases from J; bases unmatched to any gene: 4. CDR3: CASSIRTGGMETQYF. The CDR3 DNA, read in part, is TGTGCCAGTAGTATACGGACAGGGGGCATGGAGACC.

This clone was counted at least ten times. Read sequence stops 3 residues before the CDR3 end, and the germline J gene provides the missing end. The genes are TRBV5-1 and TRBJ2-3, with D possibly matching TRBD1 (6 bases). The V end lost 0 bases, the J end lost 1 base, and 18 bases lay between the germline ends. The V gene's germline CDR1 is SGHRS and CDR2 YFSETQ. The CDR3 totals 18 residues. Partial CDR3 DNA: TGCGCCAGCAGCTTGGGGGGCGAGGGGGTGATGGGCACAGATACG. Protein sequence: CASSLGGEGVMGTDT. The whole CDR3 sequence reads CASSLGGEGVMGTDTQYF.

Many counts were recorded for this clone. From the germline J gene comes the end of the CDR3, since the read stops 3 residues before it. The chain links TRBV15 to TRBJ1-4, with no clear D. Trimming took 0 bases from V and 6 from J, leaving 11 bases between them. There are 15 residues in the CDR3. Germline CDR1 is LNHNV and CDR2 is YYDKDF (reference sequence). The CDR3 here is CATSRDPRFDEKLFF. The sequenced CDR3 bases are TGTGCCACCAGCAGAGATCCGAGGTTTGATGAAAAA.

This clone was detected a few times. The read is 3 residues too short to cover the CDR3 end, so that end is filled in from the germline J gene. The chain is built from TRBV2 and TRBJ2-7, with D possibly called TRBD1 or TRBD2 (5 bases each). Trimming took off 4 bases at V and 3 bases at J, with 13 bases between the two ends. The CDR3 runs to 14 residues. CDR1 is SNHLY and CDR2 is FYNNEI in the germline V gene. This chain's CDR3 is CASSVGEGIYEQYF. CDR3 DNA, as far as it was read: TGTGCCAGCAGTGTGGGTGAGGGGATCTACGAG.

To note about this clone: The read ends 3 residues early relative to the CDR3; the germline J gene fills the gap. This chain links TRBV7-2 with TRBJ1-6; TRBD1 might be the D (6 bases). This CDR3 has 15 residues. Trimming removed 5 bases at V and 5 bases at J, with 13 bases between. Per the germline V gene, CDR1 is SGHTA and CDR2 is FQGNSA. Incomplete CDR3 DNA: TGTGCCAGCAGCGCGTACAGGGAGGATAATTCACCC. Its protein is CASSAYREDNSP. The whole CDR3 reads CASSAYREDNSPLHF. Supplemented by reference TRBV7-2 and TRBJ1-6, the full variable domain reads GAGVSQSPSNKVTEKGKDVELRCDPISGHTALYWYRQSLGQGLEFLIYFQGNSAPDKSGLPSDRFSAERTGGSVSTLTIQRTQQEDSAVYLCASSAYREDNSPLHFGNGTRLTVT.

Regarding this clone: The read ends 3 residues early relative to the CDR3; the germline J gene fills the gap. This sequence joins TRBV19 and TRBJ1-5; D call uncertain. Germline assignment: CDR1 LNHDA and CDR2 SQIVND (reference sequence). The CDR3 consists of 12 residues. Deletions cut 7 bases from V and 7 bases from J, with 11 bases between. The CDR3: CASTGLGQPQHF. The CDR3 bases that were read are TGTGCCAGTACCGGACTGGGCCAGCCC.

This clone appeared many times. CDR3 protein: CSARGTDSYEQYF. The sequenced CDR3 bases are TGCAGTGCTAGGGGGACAGACTCCTACGAG. The rearrangement joins TRBV20-1 to TRBJ2-7; 7 nucleotides match TRBD1. The CDR3 end lies 3 residues beyond the end of the read and is filled in from the germline J gene. Germline V gene data show CDR1 as DFQATT and CDR2 as SNEGSKA (reference sequence). This CDR3 spans 13 amino acids. V trimming: 3 bases; J trimming: 0 bases; junction bases outside the gene matches: 2.

This clone was seen repeatedly, ten times or more. CDR3 DNA, as far as it was read: TGCAGTGCTAGCTCGGACAGCCTTAACTATGGC. Protein product: CSASSDSLNYG. The complete CDR3 protein is CSASSDSLNYGYTF. The chain has TRBV20-1 and TRBJ1-2; maybe TRBD1 (6 bases). With the read ending 3 residues before the CDR3 end, the germline J gene is used to fill in that end. The V end was cut by 3 bases, the J end by 1 base, with 12 bases between. The CDR3 sequence is 14 residues long. CDR1 and CDR2 from the germline V gene are DFQATT and SNEGSKA (reference sequence).

This clone turned up a few times. The CDR3 extends 3 residues past the end of the read, so its final part is completed from the germline J gene. The rearrangement uses TRBV30 and TRBJ1-5, with 7 bases identical to TRBD1. The CDR3 spans 16 residues. Trimming cost V 0 bases and J 1 base; bases outside gene matches: 6. Germline-derived CDR1 and CDR2 are GTSNPN and SVGIG (reference sequence). The part of the CDR3 DNA that was read is TGTGCCTGGAGTGTAAAAGGGACAGTCAGCAATCAGCCC. Its protein product is CAWSVKGTVSNQP. The complete CDR3 sequence is CAWSVKGTVSNQPQHF.

This clone was found many times. The CDR3 loop reads CSASARQGTGELFF. The sequenced CDR3 bases are TGCAGTGCTAGCGCCCGACAGGGCACCGGGGAG. This rearrangement joins TRBV20-1 to TRBJ2-2; TRBD1 aligns across 7 bases. Read sequence stops 3 residues before the CDR3 end, and the germline J gene provides the missing end. This CDR3 region has 14 residues. V shed 3 bases and J 4 bases; nucleotides not matched to a gene: 5. The germline V gene has CDR1 DFQATT and CDR2 SNEGSKA (reference sequence).